This T cell receptor beta chain derives from a study of tumor-infiltrating lymphocytes in primary liver carcinoma. This clonotype was detected once. CDR1 and CDR2 from the germline V gene are SGHDT and YYEEEE. This CDR3 spans 14 amino acids. Trimming left V 1 base short and J 3 bases short, with 10 bases between. They got blood RNA out of unsorted whole blood and also pulled out germline DNA. The template, roughly 0.45 ug total RNA, yielded TCR beta cDNA made with a constant-region primer. Three nested multiplex PCR rounds of slightly modified ARM-PCR generated TCR beta libraries. Forward primers for TRBV1-TRBV30 and a C-beta reverse primer served the first two PCR rounds, at around 11 cycles each. TCRdb re-analysed the multiplex PCR reads in MiXCR, keeping a single row per CDR3 protein. The data hold fewer than 350,000 distinct CDR3 sequences, with roughly two thirds observed a single time.

This TCR derives from a man in his forties or fifties with primary liver carcinoma and hepatitis B virus infection. This chain links TRBV5-6 with TRBJ1-1, with D unclear. The sequencing input was peripheral blood. The CDR3, as DNA: TGTGCCAGCAGCTTGATACCGTTGGACACTGAAGCTTTCTTT. Amino acid sequence: CASSLIPLDTEAFF.